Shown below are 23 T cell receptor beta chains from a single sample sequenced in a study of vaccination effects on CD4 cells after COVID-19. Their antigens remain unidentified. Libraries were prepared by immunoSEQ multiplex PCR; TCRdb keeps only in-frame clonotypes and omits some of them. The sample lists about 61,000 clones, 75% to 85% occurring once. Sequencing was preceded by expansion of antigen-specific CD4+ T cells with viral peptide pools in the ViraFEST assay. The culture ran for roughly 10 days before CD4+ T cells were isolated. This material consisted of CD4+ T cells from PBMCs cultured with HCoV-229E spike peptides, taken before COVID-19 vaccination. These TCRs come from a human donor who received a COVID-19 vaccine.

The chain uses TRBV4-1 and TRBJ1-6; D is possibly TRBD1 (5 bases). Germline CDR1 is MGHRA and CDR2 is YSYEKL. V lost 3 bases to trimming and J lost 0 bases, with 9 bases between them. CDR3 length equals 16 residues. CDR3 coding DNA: TGCGCCAGCAGCCACCAGGGATACTCCTATAATTCACCCCTCCACTTT. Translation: CASSHQGYSYNSPLHF.

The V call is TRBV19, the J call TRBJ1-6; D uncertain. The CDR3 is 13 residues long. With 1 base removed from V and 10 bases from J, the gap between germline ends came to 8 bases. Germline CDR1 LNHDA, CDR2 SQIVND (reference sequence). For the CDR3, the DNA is TGTGCCAGTAGTATAGGCCCGGGGTCACCCCTCCACTTT. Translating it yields CASSIGPGSPLHF.

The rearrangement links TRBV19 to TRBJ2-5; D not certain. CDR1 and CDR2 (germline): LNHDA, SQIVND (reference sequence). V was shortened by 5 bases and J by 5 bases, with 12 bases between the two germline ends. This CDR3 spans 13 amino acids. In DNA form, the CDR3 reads TGTGCCAGTAGTGACCAGATCAGGGAGACCCAGTACTTC. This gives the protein CASSDQIRETQYF.

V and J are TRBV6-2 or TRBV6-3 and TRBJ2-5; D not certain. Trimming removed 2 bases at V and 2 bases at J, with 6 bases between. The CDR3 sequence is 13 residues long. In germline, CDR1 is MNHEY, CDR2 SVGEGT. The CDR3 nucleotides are TGTGCCAGCAGTTACCCCGTACAAGAGACCCAGTACTTC. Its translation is CASSYPVQETQYF.

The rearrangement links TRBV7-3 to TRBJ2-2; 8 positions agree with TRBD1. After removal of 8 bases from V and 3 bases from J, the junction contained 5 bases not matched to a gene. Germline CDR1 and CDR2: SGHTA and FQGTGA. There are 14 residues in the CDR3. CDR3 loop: CASGGQGDTGELFF. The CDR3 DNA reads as TGTGCCAGCGGTGGACAGGGCGACACCGGGGAGCTGTTTTTT.

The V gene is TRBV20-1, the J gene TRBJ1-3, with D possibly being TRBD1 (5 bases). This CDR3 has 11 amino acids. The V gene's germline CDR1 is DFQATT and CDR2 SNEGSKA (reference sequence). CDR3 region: CSAGTGNTIYF. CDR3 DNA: TGCAGCGCAGGGACGGGAAACACCATATATTTT.

CDR3: CATSDLPGGSNQPQHF. Here the CDR3 DNA reads TGTGCCACCAGTGATTTGCCAGGGGGCAGCAATCAGCCCCAGCATTTT. The J gene is TRBJ1-5, the V gene TRBV24-1, with 8 bases identical to TRBD1. The CDR3 has 16 amino acids. The germline V gene has CDR1 KGHDR and CDR2 SFDVKD. Germline trimming cut 0 bases from V and 1 base from J; bases unmatched to any gene: 1.

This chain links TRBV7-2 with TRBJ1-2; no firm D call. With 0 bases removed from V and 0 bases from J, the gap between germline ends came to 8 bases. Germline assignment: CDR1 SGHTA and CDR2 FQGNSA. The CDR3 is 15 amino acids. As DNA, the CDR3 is TGTGCCAGCAGCTTAGCAGGGATAGCTAACTATGGCTACACCTTC. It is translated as CASSLAGIANYGYTF.

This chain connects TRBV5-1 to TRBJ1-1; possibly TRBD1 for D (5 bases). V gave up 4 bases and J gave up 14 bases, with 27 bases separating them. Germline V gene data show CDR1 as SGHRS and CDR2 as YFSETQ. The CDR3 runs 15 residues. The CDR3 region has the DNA TGCGCCAGCAGCCAGAACCCAACAGGTCCACCCCGGCCCTTCTTT. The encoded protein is CASSQNPTGPPRPFF. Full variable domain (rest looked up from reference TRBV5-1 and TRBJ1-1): KAGVTQTPRYLIKTRGQQVTLSCSPISGHRSVSWYQQTPGQGLQFLFEYFSETQRNKGNFPGRFSGRQFSNSRSEMNVSTLELGDSALYLCASSQNPTGPPRPFFGQGTRLTVV.

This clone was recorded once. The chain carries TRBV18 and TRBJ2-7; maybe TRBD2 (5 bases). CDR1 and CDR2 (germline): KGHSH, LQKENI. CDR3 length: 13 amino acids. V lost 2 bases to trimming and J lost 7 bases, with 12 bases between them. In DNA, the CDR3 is TGTGCCAGCTCACCAGCAGAGGGATCGGAGCAGTACGTC. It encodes CASSPAEGSEQYV.

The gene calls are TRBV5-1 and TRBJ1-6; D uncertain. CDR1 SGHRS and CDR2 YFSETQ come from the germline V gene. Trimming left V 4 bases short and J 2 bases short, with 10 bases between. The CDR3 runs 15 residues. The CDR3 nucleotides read TGCGCCAGCAGCGTAGGGATCGCCTATAATTCACCCCTCCACTTT. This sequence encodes CASSVGIAYNSPLHF.

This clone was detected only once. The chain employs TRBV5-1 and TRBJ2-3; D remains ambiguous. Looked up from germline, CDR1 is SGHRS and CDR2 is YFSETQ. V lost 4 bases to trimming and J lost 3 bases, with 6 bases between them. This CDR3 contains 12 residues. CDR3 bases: TGCGCCAGCAGCACCCAGACAGATACGCAGTATTTT. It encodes CASSTQTDTQYF.

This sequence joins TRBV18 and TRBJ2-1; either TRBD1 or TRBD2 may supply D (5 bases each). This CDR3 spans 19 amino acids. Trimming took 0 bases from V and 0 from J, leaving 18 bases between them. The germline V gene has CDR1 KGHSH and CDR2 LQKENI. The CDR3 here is CASSPPNKGTLSSYNEQFF. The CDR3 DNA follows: TGTGCCAGCTCACCACCGAACAAGGGGACGTTAAGCTCCTACAATGAGCAGTTCTTC.

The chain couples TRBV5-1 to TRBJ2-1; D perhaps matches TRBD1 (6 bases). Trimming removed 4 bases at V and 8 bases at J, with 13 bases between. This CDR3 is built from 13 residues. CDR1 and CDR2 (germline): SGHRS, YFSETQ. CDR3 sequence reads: CASSRDGGDEQFF. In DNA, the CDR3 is TGCGCCAGCAGCCGGGATGGGGGCGATGAGCAGTTCTTC.

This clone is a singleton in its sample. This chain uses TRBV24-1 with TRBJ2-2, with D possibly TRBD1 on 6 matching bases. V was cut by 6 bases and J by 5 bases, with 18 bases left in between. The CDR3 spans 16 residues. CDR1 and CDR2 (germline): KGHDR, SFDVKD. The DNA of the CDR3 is TGTGCCACCAGTCCTCAGGGGCAGGGAAGAACCGGGGAGCTGTTTTTT. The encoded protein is CATSPQGQGRTGELFF.

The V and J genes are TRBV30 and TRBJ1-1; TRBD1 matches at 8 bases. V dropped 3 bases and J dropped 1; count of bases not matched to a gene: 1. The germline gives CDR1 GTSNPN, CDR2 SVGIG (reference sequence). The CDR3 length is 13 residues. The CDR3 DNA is TGTGCCTGGAGGGGGACAGGGAACACTGAAGCTTTCTTT. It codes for CAWRGTGNTEAFF.

As DNA, the CDR3 is TGTGCCAGCAGCCCCGACAGGGATTGGCAGTATTTT. It encodes CASSPDRDWQYF. This sequence joins TRBV11-2 and TRBJ2-3; TRBD1 matches at 7 bases. The germline V gene encodes CDR1 SGHAT and CDR2 FQNNGV. CDR3 length equals 12 residues. V shed 5 bases, J shed 11 bases, and the junction held 7 bases outside the gene matches.

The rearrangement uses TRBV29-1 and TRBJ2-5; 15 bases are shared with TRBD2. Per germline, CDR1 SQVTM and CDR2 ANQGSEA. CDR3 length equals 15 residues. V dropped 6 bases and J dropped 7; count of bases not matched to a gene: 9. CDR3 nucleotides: TGCAGCGTCCGGACTAGCGGGGGGGGCCTGGGGACCCAGTACTTC. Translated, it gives CSVRTSGGGLGTQYF.

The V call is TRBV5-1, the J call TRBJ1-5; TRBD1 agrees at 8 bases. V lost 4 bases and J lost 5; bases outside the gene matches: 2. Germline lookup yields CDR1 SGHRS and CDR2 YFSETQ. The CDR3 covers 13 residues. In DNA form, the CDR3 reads TGCGCCAGCAGCACGACAGGGGATCAGCCCCAGCATTTT. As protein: CASSTTGDQPQHF.

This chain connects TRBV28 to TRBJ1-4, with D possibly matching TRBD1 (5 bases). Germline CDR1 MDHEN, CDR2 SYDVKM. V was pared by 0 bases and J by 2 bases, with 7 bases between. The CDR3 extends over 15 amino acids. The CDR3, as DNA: TGTGCCAGCAGTTTATGGGGGGGTACTAATGAAAAACTGTTTTTT. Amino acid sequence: CASSLWGGTNEKLFF.

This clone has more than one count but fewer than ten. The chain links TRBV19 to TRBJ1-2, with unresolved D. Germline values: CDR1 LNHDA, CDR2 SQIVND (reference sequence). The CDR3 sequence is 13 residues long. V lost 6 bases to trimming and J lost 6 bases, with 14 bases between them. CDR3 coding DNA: TGTGCCAGTAGCTTACTGGATTTTGATGGCTACACCTTC. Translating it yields CASSLLDFDGYTF.

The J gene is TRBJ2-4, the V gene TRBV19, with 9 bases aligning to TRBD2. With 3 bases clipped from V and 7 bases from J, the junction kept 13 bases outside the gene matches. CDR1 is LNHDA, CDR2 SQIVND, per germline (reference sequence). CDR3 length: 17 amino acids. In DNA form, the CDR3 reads TGTGCCAGTAGTATCCCCGGAGCTAGCGGGGATGGGAACATTCAGTACTTC. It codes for CASSIPGASGDGNIQYF.

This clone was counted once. Written as DNA, the CDR3 is TGCGCCAGCAGCTACGACCCAACGGGGAGGGCGGGTGGCTACACCTTC. It yields the protein CASSYDPTGRAGGYTF. The chain couples TRBV5-1 to TRBJ1-2; no reliable D call. Looked up from germline, CDR1 is SGHRS and CDR2 is YFSETQ. Trimming cost V 3 bases and J 7 bases, with 22 bases left between them. There are 16 residues in the CDR3.